Presented here are 6 T cell receptor beta chains from one specimen sequenced in a study of T cell repertoires in cytomegalovirus infection. One entry per CDR3 protein results from TCRdb running MiXCR on the reads. The table shows approximately 150,000 distinct CDR3 sequences, with approximately 5.9% occurring only once. The source material was PBMCs. The receptors shown here come from a human donor in good health (CMV status not recorded). Some clones in this sample may be carry-over from other donors' samples.

This clonotype was seen more than once but under ten times. The chain uses TRBV7-2 and TRBJ2-7, with D possibly matching TRBD2 (5 bases). V was clipped by 5 bases and J by 0 bases, with 14 bases between them. The CDR3 spans 15 residues. The germline V gene encodes CDR1 SGHTA and CDR2 FQGNSA. The CDR3 bases are TGTGCCAGCAGCCCCAGCGGCGACTTCTCCTACGAGCAGTACTTC. It yields the protein CASSPSGDFSYEQYF.

This clonotype was seen ten or more times. V is TRBV28 and J is TRBJ2-2; 10 bases agree with TRBD2. The V and J ends lost 7 bases and 4 bases, in that order; junction bases with no gene match: 6. From germline, CDR1 is MDHEN and CDR2 SYDVKM. This CDR3 has 15 amino acids. Here the CDR3 reads CASIESGGGTGELFF. The CDR3 nucleotides read TGTGCCAGCATCGAGAGCGGGGGGGGCACCGGGGAGCTGTTTTTT.

In this sample, this clonotype turned up a few times. The chain combines TRBV4-3 with TRBJ2-3; D is unresolved. V was shortened by 3 bases and J by 4 bases, with 11 bases between the two germline ends. Per the germline V gene, CDR1 is LGHNA and CDR2 is YSLEER. This CDR3 is built from 14 residues. In DNA form, the CDR3 reads TGCGCCAGCAGCCAGGCCCTCCTTGCAGATACGCAGTATTTT. Encoded protein: CASSQALLADTQYF.

This clonotype showed up many times. The chain employs TRBV19 and TRBJ1-5, with 9 nucleotides matching TRBD1. This CDR3 has 13 amino acids. J was trimmed by 4 bases and V by 10 bases; bases with no gene match: 5. Germline CDR1 and CDR2: LNHDA and SQIVND (reference sequence). CDR3 region: CATTDRGNQPQHF. CDR3 sequence (DNA): TGTGCCACCACGGACAGGGGAAATCAGCCCCAGCATTTT.

This clonotype was found a few times. V usage is TRBV6-2 or TRBV6-3 and J usage is TRBJ2-1; no clear D gene. This CDR3 is 13 amino acids long. Trimming took off 8 bases at V and 3 bases at J, with 11 bases between the two ends. The germline V gene encodes CDR1 MNHEY and CDR2 SVGEGT. The CDR3 DNA reads as TGTGCCAGCCGGGCGGATCACTACAATGAGCAGTTCTTC. Translation gives CASRADHYNEQFF.

The CDR3 coding sequence is TGTGCCAGCAGCTTCCGGTCAGTTACCAACTATGGCTACACCTTC. Encoded protein: CASSFRSVTNYGYTF. V and J are TRBV11-2 and TRBJ1-2; D is unresolved. V was trimmed by 3 bases and J by 2 bases, leaving 13 bases between them. CDR3 length: 15 amino acids. The germline gives CDR1 SGHAT, CDR2 FQNNGV. Supplemented by reference TRBV11-2 and TRBJ1-2, the full variable domain reads EAGVAQSPRYKIIEKRQSVAFWCNPISGHATLYWYQQILGQGPKLLIQFQNNGVVDDSQLPKDRFSAERLKGVDSTLKIQPAKLEDSAVYLCASSFRSVTNYGYTFGSGTRLTVV.